This passage covers 30 T cell receptor beta chains from one sample sequenced in a study of circulating and synovial CD4+ cells in juvenile arthritis. Assay used: immunoSEQ multiplex PCR; TCRdb lists only in-frame clones, some missing. The table shows about 16,000 clones, with approximately 89% occurring only once. The source material was CD4+ T cells from blood. These receptors came from a human donor with juvenile idiopathic arthritis.

The chain couples TRBV7-9 to TRBJ2-1; D remains unclear. V lost 0 bases and J 0 bases, leaving 12 bases between the germline ends. This CDR3 comprises 17 residues. Germline assignment: CDR1 SEHNR and CDR2 FQNEAQ (reference sequence). The DNA of the CDR3 is TGTGCCAGCAGCTTAGCCTACACGGGTCCCTCCTACAATGAGCAGTTCTTC. Translating it yields CASSLAYTGPSYNEQFF.

The chain carries TRBV5-6 and TRBJ2-3; no clear D gene. Germline V gene data show CDR1 as SGHDT and CDR2 as YYEEEE. V was trimmed by 4 bases and J by 1 base, leaving 19 bases between them. There are 17 residues in the CDR3. CDR3: CASSPRGIFTRTDTQYF. Here the CDR3 DNA reads TGTGCCAGCAGCCCGCGAGGTATTTTTACCCGCACAGATACGCAGTATTTT.

V gene TRBV12-5 combines with J gene TRBJ1-2; D might be TRBD1 (6 bases). The CDR3 is 14 residues long. CDR1 and CDR2 (germline): LGHNT, FRNRAP. With 4 bases removed from V and 1 base from J, the gap between germline ends came to 10 bases. The CDR3 DNA reads TGTGCTAGTGGTTCAGGGGTCCTTAACTATGGCTACACCTTC. Amino acids: CASGSGVLNYGYTF.

This sequence joins TRBV7-9 and TRBJ2-1; possible D gene TRBD2, 5 bases. The CDR3 runs to 15 residues. The germline V gene has CDR1 SEHNR and CDR2 FQNEAQ (reference sequence). V was cut by 8 bases and J by 8 bases, with 22 bases left in between. The CDR3 DNA reads TGTGCCAGCTACAGACTGGACCTAGCCGGCGATGAGCAGTTCTTC. Amino acids: CASYRLDLAGDEQFF. The variable domain in full, completed from reference TRBV7-9 and TRBJ2-1, reads DTGVSQNPRHKITKRGQNVTFRCDPISEHNRLYWYRQTLGQGPEFLTYFQNEAQLEKSRLLSDRFSAERPKGSFSTLEIQRTEQGDSAMYLCASYRLDLAGDEQFFGPGTRLTVL.

J is TRBJ1-4 and V is TRBV18; D is possibly TRBD1 (5 bases). V was trimmed by 2 bases and J by 3 bases, leaving 10 bases between them. The CDR3 has 15 amino acids. Germline lookup yields CDR1 KGHSH and CDR2 LQKENI. DNA of the CDR3: TGTGCCAGCTCACCAGGGACTTTCTCTAATGAAAAACTGTTTTTT. This sequence encodes CASSPGTFSNEKLFF.

The J gene is TRBJ2-7, the V gene TRBV7-8, with TRBD2 matching over 7 bases. The CDR3 contains 12 residues. Germline lookup yields CDR1 SGHVS and CDR2 FQNEAQ. The trim removed 1 base at V and 6 bases at J, leaving 0 bases unmatched. CDR3 in DNA: TGTGCCAGCAGCTTAGGCGGGGGCGAGCAGTACTTC. Its translation: CASSLGGGEQYF.

The rearrangement uses TRBV5-4 and TRBJ1-2; no firm D call. CDR1 and CDR2 (germline): SGHNT, YYREEE (reference sequence). The CDR3 length is 14 residues. The V gene lost 2 bases and the J gene lost 1 base, with 9 bases spanning the gap. Here the CDR3 reads CASSLVLDNYGYTF. CDR3 nucleotides: TGTGCCAGCAGCTTAGTACTAGATAACTATGGCTACACCTTC.

The chain employs TRBV10-1 and TRBJ1-1; D is ambiguous. The germline V gene has CDR1 WNHNN and CDR2 SYGVQD (reference sequence). Trimming left V 2 bases short and J 7 bases short, with 14 bases between. The CDR3 has 14 amino acids. This CDR3 reads CASSENLLADEAFF. The DNA for the CDR3 is TGCGCCAGCAGTGAGAATTTGTTGGCAGATGAAGCTTTCTTT.

V is TRBV4-3 and J is TRBJ1-2, with a weak D call TRBD1 (6 bases). There are 15 residues in the CDR3. Germline loops: CDR1 LGHNA, CDR2 YSLEER. Trimming took off 2 bases at V and 2 bases at J, with 12 bases between the two ends. Written as DNA, the CDR3 is TGCGCCAGCAGCCAAAGGGGACAAGCAAACTATGGCTACACCTTC. It yields the protein CASSQRGQANYGYTF.

Comment on this clone: The sample has other DNA sequences that encode this CDR3 too. The chain joins TRBV5-6 to TRBJ1-6; D is unclear. The CDR3 has 15 amino acids. Trimming removed 2 bases from V and 7 bases from J, with 13 bases in between. CDR1 and CDR2 (germline): SGHDT, YYEEEE. As DNA, the CDR3 is TGTGCCAGCAGCTTAGTCTCAACGAGGAATTCACCCCTCCACTTT. Protein product: CASSLVSTRNSPLHF.

This clone was seen a few times. The chain links TRBV7-2 to TRBJ1-1; D gene uncertain. This CDR3 is built from 15 residues. The ends were cut back, 1 base at V and 7 bases at J, with 16 bases in the middle. Germline values: CDR1 SGHTA, CDR2 FQGNSA. DNA of the CDR3: TGTGCCAGCAGCTTAGGATTCCAGTTCCCGAATGAAGCTTTCTTT. This translates into CASSLGFQFPNEAFF. Filled out from reference TRBV7-2 and TRBJ1-1, the complete variable domain reads GAGVSQSPSNKVTEKGKDVELRCDPISGHTALYWYRQSLGQGLEFLIYFQGNSAPDKSGLPSDRFSAERTGGSVSTLTIQRTQQEDSAVYLCASSLGFQFPNEAFFGQGTRLTVV.

This clone was recorded once. J is TRBJ2-5 and V is TRBV18, with 9 bases matching TRBD2. CDR1 is KGHSH and CDR2 is LQKENI in the germline V gene. This CDR3 comprises 15 residues. V trimming: 5 bases; J trimming: 0 bases; junction bases outside the gene matches: 4. CDR3 in DNA: TGTGCCAGCTCATCACTAGCGGGCAACCAAGAGACCCAGTACTTC. It encodes CASSSLAGNQETQYF.

This rearrangement joins TRBV28 to TRBJ2-7; D gene ambiguous. The V end was cut by 3 bases, the J end by 7 bases, with 13 bases between. The germline CDR1 and CDR2 sequences are MDHEN and SYDVKM. This CDR3 has 13 amino acids. This CDR3 reads CASSLGWAAEQYF. Here the CDR3 DNA reads TGTGCCAGCAGTTTGGGTTGGGCCGCTGAGCAGTACTTC.

The chain carries TRBV7-9 and TRBJ2-1; D not certain. CDR3 length: 17 amino acids. V lost 5 bases and J lost 5, with 22 bases in between. Germline V CDR1 and CDR2: SEHNR, FQNEAQ (reference sequence). CDR3 nucleotide sequence: TGTGCCAGCAGCCCCACGGTCCAAAACCCTATAGACAATGAGCAGTTCTTC. Translated: CASSPTVQNPIDNEQFF.

This chain links TRBV5-4 with TRBJ2-3, with 11 bases identical to TRBD2. This CDR3 region has 17 residues. V was pared by 4 bases and J by 4 bases, with 11 bases of the junction left unmatched. Germline V gene sequence: CDR1 SGHNT, CDR2 YYREEE (reference sequence). The CDR3 DNA reads TGTGCCAGCAGCCCTCGTAGCGGGAGGGCCCACCCAGATACGCAGTATTTT. Translated, it gives CASSPRSGRAHPDTQYF.

The V and J genes are TRBV19 and TRBJ1-1; no firm D call. There are 15 residues in the CDR3. Trimming left V 6 bases short and J 2 bases short, with 16 bases between. Germline CDR1 reads LNHDA; CDR2 reads SQIVND (reference sequence). CDR3 protein: CASREEGGQNTEAFF. CDR3 sequence (DNA): TGTGCCAGTAGGGAGGAAGGAGGGCAAAACACTGAAGCTTTCTTT.

This clone has just one count. The chain links TRBV2 to TRBJ1-2; 11 nucleotides match TRBD1. V lost 4 bases and J lost 4; bases outside the gene matches: 8. CDR3 length equals 16 residues. Germline assignment: CDR1 SNHLY and CDR2 FYNNEI. DNA of the CDR3: TGTGCCAGCAGTGTTGTGGGACAGGGGGGACCCTATGGCTACACCTTC. Encoded protein: CASSVVGQGGPYGYTF.

This rearrangement joins TRBV5-6 to TRBJ1-3, with D uncertain. Trimming removed 6 bases at V and 0 bases at J, with 7 bases between. CDR3 length equals 13 residues. Looked up from germline, CDR1 is SGHDT and CDR2 is YYEEEE. The CDR3 region is CASNGYSGNTIYF. CDR3 sequence (DNA): TGTGCCAGCAACGGGTACTCTGGAAACACCATATATTTT.

This chain uses TRBV5-1 with TRBJ2-3; 8 bases line up with TRBD2. Germline trimming cut 6 bases from V and 4 bases from J; bases unmatched to any gene: 13. Germline assignment: CDR1 SGHRS and CDR2 YFSETQ. The CDR3 totals 16 residues. CDR3 region: CASNRDPGGGADTQYF. The CDR3 DNA is TGCGCCAGCAACCGGGACCCCGGGGGGGGCGCAGATACGCAGTATTTT.

V usage is TRBV10-3 and J usage is TRBJ1-4; D not resolved. This CDR3 comprises 17 residues. The ends were cut back, 2 bases at V and 1 base at J, with 14 bases in the middle. Germline CDR1 and CDR2: ENHRY and SYGVKD. For the CDR3, the DNA is TGTGCCATCAGTGAGGGCGGAGGGCCGGGAACTAATGAAAAACTGTTTTTT. Amino acid sequence: CAISEGGGPGTNEKLFF.

The chain is built from TRBV6-5 and TRBJ2-7; 11 nucleotides match TRBD2. The germline V gene encodes CDR1 MNHEY and CDR2 SVGAGI. V dropped 0 bases and J dropped 2; count of bases not matched to a gene: 0. The CDR3 covers 15 residues. CDR3 nucleotide sequence: TGTGCCAGCAGTTACTCGACTAGCGGGACCTACGAGCAGTACTTC. Translated: CASSYSTSGTYEQYF.

The V gene is TRBV6-6, the J gene TRBJ1-2; TRBD1 aligns across 10 bases. This CDR3 region has 14 residues. J gave up 4 bases and V 8 bases, and 7 bases lay outside the gene matches. From germline, CDR1 is MNHNY and CDR2 SVGAGI (reference sequence). The CDR3 loop reads CASLPGQGTYGYTF. Here the CDR3 DNA reads TGTGCCAGCCTACCGGGACAGGGGACCTATGGCTACACCTTC.

The chain recombines TRBV27 with TRBJ1-5; D not certain. V was shortened by 5 bases and J by 1 base, with 21 bases between the two germline ends. CDR1 MNHEY and CDR2 SMNVEV come from the germline V gene (reference sequence). The CDR3 contains 18 residues. CDR3 sequence (DNA): TGTGCCAGCAGTCCCCGAGGTCATTTCACGTCAAGCAATCAGCCCCAGCATTTT. Translated, it gives CASSPRGHFTSSNQPQHF.

This clone was picked up one time. The rearrangement uses TRBV7-9 and TRBJ1-2, with TRBD1 matching 8 bases. With 5 bases clipped from V and 4 bases from J, the junction kept 6 bases outside the gene matches. CDR1 and CDR2 from the germline V gene are SEHNR and FQNEAQ (reference sequence). This CDR3 is built from 14 residues. The CDR3 bases are TGTGCCAGCAGCGCATTTGACAGGGGCTATGGCTACACCTTC. Amino acid sequence: CASSAFDRGYGYTF.

The chain couples TRBV2 to TRBJ2-3; 11 positions agree with TRBD2. CDR3 size: 16 residues. Germline lookup yields CDR1 SNHLY and CDR2 FYNNEI. J was trimmed by 3 bases and V by 5 bases; bases with no gene match: 7. CDR3: CASSLTSGRGTDTQYF. The CDR3, as DNA: TGTGCCAGCAGTCTTACTAGCGGGAGAGGAACAGATACGCAGTATTTT.

In its sample, this clone was seen once. This rearrangement joins TRBV20-1 to TRBJ1-4; no definite D call. The V end lost 6 bases, the J end lost 8 bases, and 10 bases lay between the germline ends. The CDR3 is made up of 11 amino acids. Germline V gives CDR1 DFQATT, CDR2 SNEGSKA (reference sequence). The CDR3 DNA reads as TGCAGTGCGCCGACGGAGGAAAAACTGTTTTTT. This gives the protein CSAPTEEKLFF.

This sequence joins TRBV6-1 and TRBJ2-1, with 10 bases that match TRBD1. The CDR3 covers 15 residues. V trimming: 6 bases; J trimming: 3 bases; junction bases outside the gene matches: 5. CDR1 and CDR2 from the germline V gene are MNHNS and SASEGT. CDR3 residues: CASSPTGGFYNEQFF. CDR3 in DNA: TGTGCCAGCAGCCCGACAGGGGGCTTCTACAATGAGCAGTTCTTC.

The genes are TRBV5-1 and TRBJ2-5, with D possibly being TRBD1 (6 bases). The CDR3 loop spans 15 amino acids. Trimming stripped 4 bases from V and 3 bases from J, with 16 bases between. CDR1 SGHRS and CDR2 YFSETQ come from the germline V gene. CDR3 amino acids: CASSPRTDSKETQYF. The DNA for the CDR3 is TGCGCCAGCAGCCCCCGGACAGACTCGAAAGAGACCCAGTACTTC.

The chain combines TRBV19 with TRBJ1-4, with 8 bases lining up with TRBD1. Germline V CDR1 and CDR2: LNHDA, SQIVND (reference sequence). The J segment lost 6 bases and the V segment lost 6 bases, leaving 6 bases of the junction unmatched. The CDR3 has 14 amino acids. The CDR3 DNA sequence: TGTGCCAGTAGGGCGACAGGGGACTATGAAAAACTGTTTTTT. This gives the protein CASRATGDYEKLFF.

V usage is TRBV6-4 and J usage is TRBJ2-3, with 9 bases fitting TRBD2. Germline V gives CDR1 MRHNA, CDR2 SNTAGT. The CDR3 is 15 amino acids. Unmatched junction bases numbered 3, after V lost 5 bases and J lost 0 bases. The CDR3 here is CASSLSGRSTDTQYF. The CDR3 DNA reads as TGTGCCAGCAGTCTCAGCGGGAGGAGCACAGATACGCAGTATTTT.